The clone carrying this TCR beta chain was recorded at least ten times. What it recognizes is unknown. There were TCR beta CDR3 regions amplified from RNA transcripts. Primed by the HTBI set, a first-round RT-PCR was run on the TCR CDR3. TCRdb reprocessed the multiplex PCR reads via MiXCR and lists one record per CDR3 protein. The repertoire holds 300,000 to 400,000 distinct CDR3 sequences, approximately 14% seen once, with around 20% in the top ten. The CDR3 contains 15 residues. Per the germline V gene, CDR1 is SGHAT and CDR2 is FQNNGV. J was trimmed by 0 bases and V by 7 bases; bases with no gene match: 4. This sample is part of a study of T cells in Graves' hyperthyroidism and ophthalmopathy. Study results and caveats: Onset of ophthalmopathy came a median around 7.1 months after the model predicted it. A model of 13 V-J pairs discriminated ophthalmopathy from stable hyperthyroidism. Also found in blood were most expanded thyroid clonotypes above 0.001.

Lactation, pregnancy, other autoimmune disease or uncontrolled infection excluded patients. Sequencing input: blood. The J gene is TRBJ1-4, the V gene TRBV11-2; 8 nucleotides agree with TRBD1. The receptor was isolated from a woman aged 30 to 39 with Graves' ophthalmopathy. The CDR3 loop reads CASTDRVATNEKLFF. The CDR3, as DNA: TGTGCCAGCACGGACAGGGTAGCAACTAATGAAAAACTGTTTTTT. The full variable domain, completed using reference TRBV11-2 and TRBJ1-4, is EAGVAQSPRYKIIEKRQSVAFWCNPISGHATLYWYQQILGQGPKLLIQFQNNGVVDDSQLPKDRFSAERLKGVDSTLKIQPAKLEDSAVYLCASTDRVATNEKLFFGSGTQLSVL.